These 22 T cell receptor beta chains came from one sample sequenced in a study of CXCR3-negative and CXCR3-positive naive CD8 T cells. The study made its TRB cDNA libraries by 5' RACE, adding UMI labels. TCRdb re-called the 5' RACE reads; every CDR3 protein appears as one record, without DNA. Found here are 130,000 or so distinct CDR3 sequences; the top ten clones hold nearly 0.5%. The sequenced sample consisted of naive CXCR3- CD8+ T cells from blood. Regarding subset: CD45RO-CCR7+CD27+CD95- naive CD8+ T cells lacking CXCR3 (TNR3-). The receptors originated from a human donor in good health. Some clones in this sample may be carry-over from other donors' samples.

The CDR3 loop reads CASSPLAGENTGELFF. The chain uses TRBV6-2 or TRBV6-3 and TRBJ2-2; as DNA is missing, the TRBD2 call by TCRdb cannot be tested. The length of the CDR3 is 16 residues. Germline-derived CDR1 and CDR2 are MNHEY and SVGEGT.

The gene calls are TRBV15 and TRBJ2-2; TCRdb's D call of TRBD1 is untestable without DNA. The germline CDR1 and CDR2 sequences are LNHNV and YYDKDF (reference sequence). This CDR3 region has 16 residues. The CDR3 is CATSRDWGGNTGELFF. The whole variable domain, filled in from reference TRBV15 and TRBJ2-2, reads DAMVIQNPRYQVTQFGKPVTLSCSQTLNHNVMYWYQQKSSQAPKLLFHYYDKDFNNEADTPDNFQSRRPNTSFCFLDIRSPGLGDTAMYLCATSRDWGGNTGELFFGEGSRLTVL.

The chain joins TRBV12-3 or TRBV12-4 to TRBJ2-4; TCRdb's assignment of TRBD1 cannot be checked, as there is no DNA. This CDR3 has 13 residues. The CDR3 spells CASSFRDKNIQYF.

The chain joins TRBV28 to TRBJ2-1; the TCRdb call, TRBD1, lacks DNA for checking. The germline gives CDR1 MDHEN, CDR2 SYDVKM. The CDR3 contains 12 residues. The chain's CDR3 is CASSLGRAEQFF. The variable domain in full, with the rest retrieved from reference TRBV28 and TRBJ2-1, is DVKVTQSSRYLVKRTGEKVFLECVQDMDHENMFWYRQDPGLGLRLIYFSYDVKMKEKGDIPEGYSVSREKKERFSLILESASTNQTSMYLCASSLGRAEQFFGPGTRLTVL.

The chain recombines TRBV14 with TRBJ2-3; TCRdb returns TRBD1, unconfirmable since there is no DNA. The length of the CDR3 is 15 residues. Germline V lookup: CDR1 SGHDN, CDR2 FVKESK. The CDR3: CASSHGQASTDTQYF.

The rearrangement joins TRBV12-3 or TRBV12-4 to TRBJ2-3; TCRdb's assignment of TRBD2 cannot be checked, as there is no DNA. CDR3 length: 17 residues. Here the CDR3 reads CASSQTSGDPNSDTQYF.

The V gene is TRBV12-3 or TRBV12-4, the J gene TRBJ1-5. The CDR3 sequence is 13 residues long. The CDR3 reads CASSLAPAQPQHF.

The CDR3 loop reads CASSQDWSASSYNEQFF. V usage is TRBV3-1 and J usage is TRBJ2-1; there is no DNA to check the TCRdb D call of TRBD1. The CDR3 totals 17 residues. Germline CDR1 reads LGHDT; CDR2 reads YNNKEL (reference sequence).

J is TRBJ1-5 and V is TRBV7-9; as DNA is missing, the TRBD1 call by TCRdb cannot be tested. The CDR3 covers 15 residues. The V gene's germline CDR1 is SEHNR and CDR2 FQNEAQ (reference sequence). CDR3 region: CASSFDGTPIQPQHF.

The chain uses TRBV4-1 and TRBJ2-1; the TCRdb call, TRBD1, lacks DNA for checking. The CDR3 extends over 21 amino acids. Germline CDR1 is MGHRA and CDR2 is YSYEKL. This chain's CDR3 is CASSQDLEQGNKMSSYNEQFF.

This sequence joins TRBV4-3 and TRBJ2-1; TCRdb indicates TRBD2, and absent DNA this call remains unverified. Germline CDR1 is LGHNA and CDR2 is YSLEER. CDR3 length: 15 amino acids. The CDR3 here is CASSRGDTSYNEQFF.

CDR3 protein: CASSSGGAAYEQYF. V usage is TRBV12-3 or TRBV12-4 and J usage is TRBJ2-7; TCRdb selects TRBD1, and the lack of DNA leaves this call unchecked. The CDR3 is 14 residues long.

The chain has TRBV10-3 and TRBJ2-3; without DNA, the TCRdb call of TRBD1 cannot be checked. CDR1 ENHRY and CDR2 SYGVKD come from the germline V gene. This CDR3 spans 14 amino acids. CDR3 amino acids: CAISEGRLTDTQYF.

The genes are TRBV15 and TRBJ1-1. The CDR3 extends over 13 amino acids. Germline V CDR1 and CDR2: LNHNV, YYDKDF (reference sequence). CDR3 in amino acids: CATLDGLNTEAFF.

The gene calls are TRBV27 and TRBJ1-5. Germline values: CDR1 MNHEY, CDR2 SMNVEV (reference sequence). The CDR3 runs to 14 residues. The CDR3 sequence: CASSYSGSNQPQHF.

CDR3 protein: CSVDEYNEQFF. The V and J genes are TRBV29-1 and TRBJ2-1. The CDR3 consists of 11 residues. Germline lookup yields CDR1 SQVTM and CDR2 ANQGSEA.

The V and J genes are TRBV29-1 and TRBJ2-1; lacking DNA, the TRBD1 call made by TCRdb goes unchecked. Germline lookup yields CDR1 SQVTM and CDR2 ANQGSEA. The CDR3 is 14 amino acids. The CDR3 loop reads CSVKKQGAGNEQFF.

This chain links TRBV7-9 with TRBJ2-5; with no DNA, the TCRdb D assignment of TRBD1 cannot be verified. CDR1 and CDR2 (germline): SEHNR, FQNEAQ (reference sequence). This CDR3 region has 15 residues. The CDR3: CASSSELGGGETQYF.

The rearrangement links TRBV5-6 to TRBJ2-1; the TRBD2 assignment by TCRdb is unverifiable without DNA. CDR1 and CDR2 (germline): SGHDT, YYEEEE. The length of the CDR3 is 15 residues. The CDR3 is CASSLGGGGLNEQFF. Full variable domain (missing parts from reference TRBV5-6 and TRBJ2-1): DAGVTQSPTHLIKTRGQQVTLRCSPKSGHDTVSWYQQALGQGPQFIFQYYEEEERQRGNFPDRFSGHQFPNYSSELNVNALLLGDSALYLCASSLGGGGLNEQFFGPGTRLTVL.

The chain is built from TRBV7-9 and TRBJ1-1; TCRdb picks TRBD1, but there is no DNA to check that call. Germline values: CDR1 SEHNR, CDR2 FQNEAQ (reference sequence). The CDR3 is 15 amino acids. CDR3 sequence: CASSLYLREIGEAFF.

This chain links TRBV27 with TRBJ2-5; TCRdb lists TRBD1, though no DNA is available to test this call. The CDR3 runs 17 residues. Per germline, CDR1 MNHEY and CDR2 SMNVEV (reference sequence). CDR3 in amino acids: CASSLKMGVDYQETQYF.

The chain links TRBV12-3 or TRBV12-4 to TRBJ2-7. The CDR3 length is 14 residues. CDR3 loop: CASSLRDRSYEQYF.